A single sample gave rise to the 8 T cell receptor beta chains below, sequenced in a study of cytomegalovirus exposure and HLA in healthy donors. In the PCR, 60 Vbeta and 13 Jbeta primers were used. Sequencing used immunoSEQ multiplex PCR; TCRdb keeps in-frame clones, though not all of them. This sample carries around 130,000 clones, roughly 82% of them seen once, and the ten largest clones take approximately 10%. Sequenced sample: PBMCs. These receptors were obtained from a male donor in good health and CMV-seropositive.

V gene TRBV6-5 combines with J gene TRBJ2-7, with 7 bases fitting TRBD1. Germline-derived CDR1 and CDR2 are MNHEY and SVGAGI. With 9 bases clipped from V and 3 bases from J, the junction kept 2 bases outside the gene matches. The CDR3 has 11 amino acids. The CDR3 coding sequence is TGTGCCAGGACAGGGTACTACGAGCAGTACTTC. This codes for CARTGYYEQYF.

The chain employs TRBV7-3 and TRBJ2-1; D may be TRBD2 (5 bases). The V end was cut by 6 bases, the J end by 7 bases, with 13 bases between. CDR3 length: 13 amino acids. Germline CDR1 SGHTA, CDR2 FQGTGA. In DNA form, the CDR3 reads TGTGCCAGCAGTCACGACTACTTAAATGAGCAGTTCTTC. The encoded protein is CASSHDYLNEQFF.

The chain links TRBV30 to TRBJ2-7; the D gene is possibly TRBD2 (6 bases). The CDR3 length is 15 residues. Germline V gene data show CDR1 as GTSNPN and CDR2 as SVGIG (reference sequence). Deletions cut 4 bases from V and 3 bases from J, with 19 bases between. The CDR3 is CAWTLAGSLGYEQYF. The CDR3 DNA follows: TGTGCCTGGACCCTAGCCGGGAGTCTAGGCTACGAGCAGTACTTC.

V gene TRBV7-6 combines with J gene TRBJ2-1; D is unresolved. This CDR3 has 15 amino acids. V lost 6 bases and J 9 bases, leaving 21 bases between the germline ends. Per germline, CDR1 SGHVS and CDR2 FNYEAQ. CDR3 amino acids: CASSRSGNTPSEQFF. Written as DNA, the CDR3 is TGTGCCAGCAGTAGATCGGGTAATACTCCAAGTGAGCAGTTCTTC.

V and J are TRBV6-6 and TRBJ2-7, with D maybe TRBD2 (5 bases). CDR1 and CDR2 (germline): MNHNY, SVGAGI (reference sequence). Trimming removed 5 bases at V and 2 bases at J, with 13 bases between. The CDR3 is made up of 14 amino acids. CDR3 nucleotide sequence: TGTGCCAGCAGTCCCACCCCGGGAACCTACGAGCAGTACTTC. Protein: CASSPTPGTYEQYF.

In regard to this clone: The junction differs from germline at one of its ends, possibly a read error. V and J are TRBV30 and TRBJ1-2, with D uncertain. This CDR3 region has 13 residues. Germline lookup yields CDR1 GTSNPN and CDR2 SVGIG (reference sequence). CDR3 amino acids: CAWRKDDDYGYTF. CDR3 DNA sequence: TGTGCCTGGAGGAAGGACGACGACTATGGTTACACCTTC.

This chain connects TRBV28 to TRBJ1-2; 7 nucleotides match TRBD1. CDR3 length equals 13 residues. Germline CDR1 is MDHEN and CDR2 is SYDVKM. V shed 6 bases, J shed 4 bases, and the junction held 5 bases outside the gene matches. CDR3 in DNA: TGTGCCAGCAGAATAGGGACAGCCTATGGCTACACCTTC. It is translated as CASRIGTAYGYTF.

The chain joins TRBV6-1 to TRBJ1-4; the D gene is possibly TRBD1 (6 bases). CDR3 length: 14 residues. Germline loops: CDR1 MNHNS, CDR2 SASEGT. V was clipped by 6 bases and J by 4 bases, with 12 bases between them. The CDR3 reads CASRETGYNEKLFF. CDR3 in DNA: TGTGCCAGCAGAGAGACAGGCTATAATGAAAAACTGTTTTTT.